The 22 T cell receptor beta chains in this list originate from one sample, sequenced in a study of T cells in localized non-small cell lung cancer. Profiled with immunoSEQ multiplex PCR; TCRdb holds only in-frame clones, not every one. This table holds 25,000 to 40,000 clones, roughly 75% found once. The sequenced sample was peripheral blood, obtained before any cancer treatment. These receptor sequences come from a male donor aged 60 or over with stage II squamous cell lung carcinoma.

The V and J genes are TRBV2 and TRBJ1-1; D is undetermined. CDR1 and CDR2 (germline): SNHLY, FYNNEI. V lost 5 bases and J lost 11, with 15 bases in between. The CDR3 consists of 12 residues. The CDR3 is CASSYPSPSAFF. DNA of the CDR3: TGTGCCAGCAGTTACCCCTCCCCTAGTGCTTTCTTT.

The genes are TRBV7-9 and TRBJ2-3; 13 bases fit TRBD2. With V trimmed by 4 bases and J by 3 bases, 4 bases remained unmatched. Per germline, CDR1 SEHNR and CDR2 FQNEAQ (reference sequence). The CDR3 runs 16 residues. The CDR3: CASSSWTSGSTDTQYF. The CDR3 DNA reads as TGTGCCAGCAGCTCTTGGACTAGCGGGAGTACAGATACGCAGTATTTT.

This chain connects TRBV11-2 to TRBJ2-3; possibly TRBD1 or TRBD2 for D (5 bases each). Germline CDR1 SGHAT, CDR2 FQNNGV. The length of the CDR3 is 14 residues. Trimming removed 3 bases at V and 2 bases at J, with 9 bases between. The CDR3 coding sequence is TGTGCCAGCAGCTTTAGAGGGGACACAGATACGCAGTATTTT. This encodes CASSFRGDTDTQYF. Drawing the rest from reference TRBV11-2 and TRBJ2-3, the complete variable domain is EAGVAQSPRYKIIEKRQSVAFWCNPISGHATLYWYQQILGQGPKLLIQFQNNGVVDDSQLPKDRFSAERLKGVDSTLKIQPAKLEDSAVYLCASSFRGDTDTQYFGPGTRLTVL.

V is TRBV4-1 and J is TRBJ1-1; TRBD1 matches at 7 bases. V dropped 4 bases and J dropped 10; count of bases not matched to a gene: 6. The length of the CDR3 is 12 residues. Germline V gene lookup returns CDR1 MGHRA and CDR2 YSYEKL. The DNA for the CDR3 is TGCGCCAGCAGCCTCGACAGGGAGGGAGCTTTCTTT. Its translation: CASSLDREGAFF.

V and J are TRBV2 and TRBJ2-3; unclear D gene. The ends were cut back, 6 bases at V and 0 bases at J, with 10 bases in the middle. Looked up from germline, CDR1 is SNHLY and CDR2 is FYNNEI. There are 14 residues in the CDR3. The DNA of the CDR3 is TGTGCCAGCAGAGACTCGTCTAGCACAGATACGCAGTATTTT. Its translation is CASRDSSSTDTQYF.

The V call is TRBV25-1, the J call TRBJ1-4, with D perhaps matching TRBD1 (5 bases). This CDR3 has 14 residues. The V and J ends lost 0 bases and 7 bases respectively, with 9 bases between them. CDR1 is MGHDK, CDR2 SYGVNS, per germline. In DNA form, the CDR3 reads TGTGCCAGCAGTGAATATAAACAGGTTGAAAAACTGTTTTTT. Translating it yields CASSEYKQVEKLFF.

This clone was counted once. The chain uses TRBV19 and TRBJ1-1, with a weak D call TRBD1 (5 bases). CDR1 LNHDA and CDR2 SQIVND come from the germline V gene (reference sequence). Trimming removed 2 bases from V and 0 bases from J, with 13 bases in between. The CDR3 loop spans 16 amino acids. Written as DNA, the CDR3 is TGTGCCAGTAGTATAAGATTAGGGGCTCTGAACACTGAAGCTTTCTTT. This gives the protein CASSIRLGALNTEAFF.

The genes are TRBV18 and TRBJ1-1; unclear D gene. The V end lost 6 bases, the J end lost 8 bases, and 22 bases lay between the germline ends. This CDR3 contains 15 residues. The germline V gene encodes CDR1 KGHSH and CDR2 LQKENI. The CDR3 here is CASSPAHGNQGEAFF. CDR3 coding DNA: TGTGCCAGCTCGCCCGCTCACGGTAATCAAGGGGAAGCTTTCTTT. Supplemented by reference TRBV18 and TRBJ1-1, the full variable domain reads NAGVMQNPRHLVRRRGQEARLRCSPMKGHSHVYWYRQLPEEGLKFMVYLQKENIIDESGMPKERFSAEFPKEGPSILRIQQVVRGDSAAYFCASSPAHGNQGEAFFGQGTRLTVV.

The CDR3 nucleotides read TGTGCCAGCAGTTCCCCCGCAATCGGGGGGAACACTGAAGCTTTCTTT. Its protein is CASSSPAIGGNTEAFF. The chain carries TRBV27 and TRBJ1-1; possibly TRBD1 for D (5 bases). Germline V gene sequence: CDR1 MNHEY, CDR2 SMNVEV (reference sequence). The CDR3 contains 16 residues. The V and J ends lost 4 bases and 1 base respectively, with 16 bases between them.

The chain combines TRBV6-1 with TRBJ1-1; D gene unclear. This CDR3 spans 13 amino acids. V gave up 10 bases and J gave up 4 bases, with 16 bases separating them. Germline values: CDR1 MNHNS, CDR2 SASEGT. The CDR3 spells CAIQKAEVTEAFF. In nucleotides, the CDR3 is TGTGCCATCCAGAAGGCGGAGGTCACTGAAGCTTTCTTT.

The V and J genes are TRBV6-1 and TRBJ2-3; 12 bases are a match to TRBD2. Germline CDR1 MNHNS, CDR2 SASEGT. This CDR3 is 15 amino acids long. V lost 5 bases and J lost 6; bases outside the gene matches: 6. This chain's CDR3 is CASSRTSGKVDTQYF. CDR3 bases: TGTGCCAGCAGTCGGACTAGCGGGAAGGTCGATACGCAGTATTTT.

The chain employs TRBV7-9 and TRBJ1-5; D is uncertain. CDR1 and CDR2 (germline): SEHNR, FQNEAQ (reference sequence). V lost 5 bases and J 4 bases, leaving 6 bases between the germline ends. This CDR3 is built from 12 residues. DNA of the CDR3: TGTGCCAGCAGCCCCGAAAATCAGCCCCAGCATTTT. It translates to CASSPENQPQHF.

V is TRBV7-6 and J is TRBJ2-7; D might be TRBD2 (5 bases). The CDR3 runs to 13 residues. Germline V gives CDR1 SGHVS, CDR2 FNYEAQ. Between the trimmed V and J ends, which lost 2 bases and 6 bases, there was a span of 11 bases. CDR3 sequence reads: CASSLTAGGEQYF. DNA for the CDR3: TGTGCCAGCAGCTTAACGGCGGGTGGCGAGCAGTACTTC.

The gene calls are TRBV27 and TRBJ1-2; no clear D. V was shortened by 5 bases and J by 2 bases, with 9 bases between the two germline ends. Germline assignment: CDR1 MNHEY and CDR2 SMNVEV (reference sequence). The CDR3 extends over 13 amino acids. The CDR3 sequence: CASSGLPNYGYTF. As DNA, the CDR3 is TGTGCCAGCAGTGGATTACCGAACTATGGCTACACCTTC.

The chain recombines TRBV19 with TRBJ1-5; D is undetermined. The ends were cut back, 8 bases at V and 2 bases at J, with 10 bases in the middle. The V gene's germline CDR1 is LNHDA and CDR2 SQIVND (reference sequence). The CDR3 consists of 13 residues. As DNA, the CDR3 is TGTGCCAGTGAGAATAGCGGCAATCAGCCCCAGCATTTT. This encodes CASENSGNQPQHF.

V is TRBV6-5 and J is TRBJ1-2; 7 bases are shared with TRBD1. CDR1 is MNHEY and CDR2 is SVGAGI in the germline V gene. V was pared by 8 bases and J by 6 bases, with 6 bases of the junction left unmatched. There are 12 residues in the CDR3. The CDR3 region is CASSLGGDGYTF. The CDR3 DNA reads TGTGCCAGCTCTTTAGGGGGCGATGGCTACACCTTC.

The chain employs TRBV6-5 and TRBJ1-1; 10 nucleotides align to TRBD1. The CDR3 covers 16 residues. V was pared by 4 bases and J by 3 bases, with 8 bases of the junction left unmatched. Per germline, CDR1 MNHEY and CDR2 SVGAGI. CDR3 DNA: TGTGCCAGCAGTTGGACAGGGGGGAACATGGACACTGAAGCTTTCTTT. This translates into CASSWTGGNMDTEAFF.

The V gene is TRBV6-1, the J gene TRBJ2-3; 11 nucleotides line up with TRBD1. Germline-derived CDR1 and CDR2 are MNHNS and SASEGT. The CDR3 consists of 16 residues. The V and J ends lost 3 bases and 5 bases, in that order; junction bases with no gene match: 7. The CDR3 DNA reads as TGTGCCAGCAGTGACGGGTGGACAGGGGGCAAAGATACGCAGTATTTT. This codes for CASSDGWTGGKDTQYF.

The DNA of the CDR3 is TGTGCCAGCAGCCGGCCAGGGACGGATGAGACCCAGTACTTC. It is translated as CASSRPGTDETQYF. The V call is TRBV5-6, the J call TRBJ2-5; the D call may be TRBD1 or TRBD2 (5 bases each). The CDR3 extends over 14 amino acids. Germline-derived CDR1 and CDR2 are SGHDT and YYEEEE. Trimming stripped 4 bases from V and 5 bases from J, with 15 bases between.

This clone was found once. This chain connects TRBV7-6 to TRBJ2-5; D possibly corresponds to TRBD1 (6 bases). This CDR3 is 14 amino acids long. In germline, CDR1 is SGHVS, CDR2 FNYEAQ. Trimming pared 4 bases from V and 5 bases from J, leaving 14 bases between. The DNA for the CDR3 is TGTGCCAGCAGCTCTTCCCAGGGGCTGGAGACCCAGTACTTC. It yields the protein CASSSSQGLETQYF. The whole variable domain, filled in from reference TRBV7-6 and TRBJ2-5, reads GAGVSQSPRYKVTKRGQDVALRCDPISGHVSLYWYRQALGQGPEFLTYFNYEAQQDKSGLPNDRFSAERPEGSISTLTIQRTEQRDSAMYRCASSSSQGLETQYFGPGTRLLVL.

The chain is built from TRBV12-5 and TRBJ2-1; 9 positions match TRBD2. With 0 bases clipped from V and 5 bases from J, the junction kept 14 bases outside the gene matches. CDR3 length: 19 residues. Germline-derived CDR1 and CDR2 are LGHNT and FRNRAP. The CDR3 spells CASGLVRGLGSGGHNEQFF. In DNA form, the CDR3 reads TGTGCTAGTGGTTTGGTACGGGGCCTAGGGAGCGGGGGGCACAATGAGCAGTTCTTC.

The chain uses TRBV6-5 and TRBJ1-1, with TRBD1 as a possible D gene (5 bases). The CDR3 runs to 15 residues. CDR1 is MNHEY, CDR2 SVGAGI, per germline. With 0 bases removed from V and 4 bases from J, the gap between germline ends came to 12 bases. The CDR3: CASSYSTGVSTEAFF. As DNA, the CDR3 is TGTGCCAGCAGTTACTCGACGGGGGTAAGCACTGAAGCTTTCTTT.